This passage covers 19 T cell receptor beta chains from one sample sequenced in a study of T-cell memory formation after mild COVID-19. MiXCR, run by TCRdb on the 5' RACE reads, gives a single entry per CDR3 protein. The data show tens of thousands of distinct CDR3 sequences, 8% to 10% seen once. Specimen: PBMCs or a T cell subset sorted from them (not recorded which). Receptor source: a man between 18 and 29 years old who had mild COVID-19 (a few samples of this study predate the infection). Cell type and time point are not known.

This clonotype has just a few counts. V gene TRBV23-1 combines with J gene TRBJ1-6; no clear D gene. TRBV23-1 is an open reading frame, and its role is uncertain. The CDR3 is 13 residues long. V shed 6 bases and J shed 10 bases, with 13 bases lying between them. The CDR3 bases are TGCGCCAGCAGCTCAACACCCCGATCACCCCTCCACTTT. Residues: CASSSTPRSPLHF.

The J gene is TRBJ1-1, the V gene TRBV20-1; TRBD1 might be the D (6 bases). V was shortened by 5 bases and J by 4 bases, with 14 bases between the two germline ends. Looked up from germline, CDR1 is DFQATT and CDR2 is SNEGSKA (reference sequence). The CDR3 totals 13 residues. CDR3 amino acids: CSAAGEMSTEAFF. In nucleotides, the CDR3 is TGCAGTGCTGCAGGGGAAATGAGCACTGAAGCTTTCTTT.

The chain couples TRBV7-8 to TRBJ1-1; D uncertain. CDR1 is SGHVS and CDR2 is FQNEAQ in the germline V gene. V was shortened by 1 base and J by 3 bases, with 6 bases between the two germline ends. This CDR3 region has 13 residues. In DNA form, the CDR3 reads TGTGCCAGCAGCTTAGGCCACGACACTGAAGCTTTCTTT. This codes for CASSLGHDTEAFF.

The V and J genes are TRBV12-3 or TRBV12-4 and TRBJ2-7; D not certain. Trimming left V 4 bases short and J 4 bases short, with 11 bases between. CDR3 length: 13 residues. The CDR3 bases are TGTGCCAGCAGTTCAACAAGTATGTACGAGCAGTACGTC. It specifies CASSSTSMYEQYV.

This clonotype was seen repeatedly, ten times or more. The chain carries TRBV5-1 and TRBJ2-5; no reliable D call. The CDR3 consists of 15 residues. Germline V gives CDR1 SGHRS, CDR2 YFSETQ. The germline V and J ends were trimmed by 0 bases and 5 bases, with 14 bases remaining between them. CDR3 in DNA: TGCGCCAGCAGCTTGGGGGATTATCCTGAGGAGACCCAGTACTTC. It codes for CASSLGDYPEETQYF.

This clonotype came up many times. The rearrangement uses TRBV5-1 and TRBJ2-3; possible D gene TRBD1, 5 bases. Germline V CDR1 and CDR2: SGHRS, YFSETQ. The CDR3 runs 15 residues. V lost 0 bases and J 4 bases, leaving 12 bases between the germline ends. As DNA, the CDR3 is TGCGCCAGCAGCTTGGAGGTCAGGGAAGCAGATACGCAGTATTTT. Protein sequence: CASSLEVREADTQYF.

The table lists this clonotype with a few counts. This chain uses TRBV6-5 with TRBJ2-7; 9 bases match TRBD1. The germline gives CDR1 MNHEY, CDR2 SVGAGI. V lost 2 bases and J lost 3; bases outside the gene matches: 5. The CDR3 is 15 residues long. The CDR3 DNA reads TGTGCCAGCAGTTACCTGGACAGGGGACGCTACGAGCAGTACTTC. Amino acids: CASSYLDRGRYEQYF.

This clonotype was picked up a small number of times. The chain is built from TRBV12-3 or TRBV12-4 and TRBJ1-1, with TRBD1 as a possible D gene (6 bases). V lost 6 bases, J lost 3 bases, and 11 bases lay in between. The CDR3 consists of 13 residues. The CDR3 region is CASSVQGYTEAFF. In nucleotides, the CDR3 is TGTGCCAGCAGCGTACAGGGTTACACTGAAGCTTTCTTT.

This clonotype was counted only a few times. This rearrangement joins TRBV11-2 to TRBJ2-5, with 8 bases aligning to TRBD2. V was pared by 6 bases and J by 5 bases, with 11 bases of the junction left unmatched. The CDR3 consists of 15 residues. In germline, CDR1 is SGHAT, CDR2 FQNNGV. CDR3 sequence reads: CASRRPGLGWETQYF. Written as DNA, the CDR3 is TGTGCCAGCAGAAGGCCGGGACTAGGCTGGGAGACCCAGTACTTC.

The chain uses TRBV10-3 and TRBJ1-5; maybe TRBD1 (5 bases). Germline CDR1 reads ENHRY; CDR2 reads SYGVKD. Trimming removed 3 bases from V and 3 bases from J, with 15 bases in between. This CDR3 is 16 amino acids long. The CDR3 bases are TGTGCCATCAGTGAAGTTCGGGGGGGTCCCAATCAGCCCCAGCATTTT. It is translated as CAISEVRGGPNQPQHF.

This clonotype has only a few counts. The chain recombines TRBV6-5 with TRBJ1-5, with D uncertain. V was cut by 6 bases and J by 5 bases, with 17 bases left in between. The germline gives CDR1 MNHEY, CDR2 SVGAGI. This CDR3 spans 15 amino acids. In DNA form, the CDR3 reads TGTGCCAGCAGCCCGGGTTCGGGAGGGTATCAGCCCCAGCATTTT. It is translated as CASSPGSGGYQPQHF.

The DNA of the CDR3 is TGTGCCAGCAGCTCAGGGGGCGCCGCATTCGAGCAGTACTTC. Protein product: CASSSGGAAFEQYF. The chain combines TRBV7-9 with TRBJ2-7; 8 bases are shared with TRBD1. Looked up from germline, CDR1 is SEHNR and CDR2 is FQNEAQ (reference sequence). The CDR3 contains 14 residues. The ends lost 4 bases at V and 6 bases at J; junction bases unmatched: 8. Together with reference TRBV7-9 and TRBJ2-7, the CDR3 gives the full variable domain: DTGVSQNPRHKITKRGQNVTFRCDPISEHNRLYWYRQTLGQGPEFLTYFQNEAQLEKSRLLSDRFSAERPKGSFSTLEIQRTEQGDSAMYLCASSSGGAAFEQYFGPGTRLTVT.

J is TRBJ1-2 and V is TRBV5-1; no definite D call. V shed 4 bases and J shed 6 bases, with 19 bases lying between them. Germline V gene sequence: CDR1 SGHRS, CDR2 YFSETQ. This CDR3 is built from 15 residues. CDR3 sequence reads: CASSGKSPAVHGYTF. DNA for the CDR3: TGCGCCAGCAGCGGAAAATCCCCGGCGGTTCATGGCTACACCTTC.

At least ten counts were recorded for this clonotype. This sequence joins TRBV5-1 and TRBJ2-4; D may be TRBD1 or TRBD2 (5 bases each). Germline V gives CDR1 SGHRS, CDR2 YFSETQ. The CDR3 covers 13 residues. V lost 4 bases and J 11 bases, leaving 16 bases between the germline ends. The CDR3: CASSPDSRGLQYF. CDR3 sequence (DNA): TGCGCCAGCAGCCCGGATTCGAGGGGTCTTCAGTACTTC.

This clonotype occurred a few times. The chain employs TRBV10-3 and TRBJ2-3, with D perhaps TRBD1 (6 bases). Germline values: CDR1 ENHRY, CDR2 SYGVKD. The V end lost 5 bases, the J end lost 6 bases, and 12 bases lay between the germline ends. The CDR3 covers 13 residues. The CDR3 coding sequence is TGTGCCATCAGTCAACAGGGTGCCGATACGCAGTATTTT. Translation gives CAISQQGADTQYF.

The rearrangement joins TRBV7-2 to TRBJ2-5, with 7 nucleotides matching TRBD1. From germline, CDR1 is SGHTA and CDR2 FQGNSA. With 5 bases clipped from V and 4 bases from J, the junction kept 10 bases outside the gene matches. The CDR3 has 15 residues. CDR3 nucleotides: TGTGCCAGCAGCCCCACCGGGACAGTCGGAGAGACCCAGTACTTC. Translating gives CASSPTGTVGETQYF.

This clonotype was observed a handful of times. The V gene is TRBV7-2, the J gene TRBJ2-1; D tentatively reads TRBD1 or TRBD2 (5 bases each). The germline CDR1 and CDR2 sequences are SGHTA and FQGNSA. The ends were cut back, 3 bases at V and 7 bases at J, with 13 bases in the middle. The CDR3 has 14 amino acids. The CDR3 loop is CASSLSRGGNEQFF. Written as DNA, the CDR3 is TGTGCCAGCAGCTTGTCGAGGGGCGGGAATGAGCAGTTCTTC.

This clonotype was seen only a few times. The V gene is TRBV7-9, the J gene TRBJ2-3; 7 bases are shared with TRBD2. The germline V gene has CDR1 SEHNR and CDR2 FQNEAQ (reference sequence). J gave up 3 bases and V 5 bases, and 8 bases lay outside the gene matches. There are 15 residues in the CDR3. CDR3 nucleotides: TGTGCCAGCAGCATCGGGACTACATCTACAGATACGCAGTATTTT. It yields the protein CASSIGTTSTDTQYF.

The chain links TRBV6-5 to TRBJ2-3; possibly TRBD1 for D (5 bases). The V end lost 6 bases, the J end lost 4 bases, and 14 bases lay between the germline ends. The CDR3 is 14 residues long. CDR1 is MNHEY and CDR2 is SVGAGI in the germline V gene. The CDR3: CASSTGQSSDTQYF. CDR3 in DNA: TGTGCCAGCAGCACCGGACAATCGTCAGATACGCAGTATTTT.